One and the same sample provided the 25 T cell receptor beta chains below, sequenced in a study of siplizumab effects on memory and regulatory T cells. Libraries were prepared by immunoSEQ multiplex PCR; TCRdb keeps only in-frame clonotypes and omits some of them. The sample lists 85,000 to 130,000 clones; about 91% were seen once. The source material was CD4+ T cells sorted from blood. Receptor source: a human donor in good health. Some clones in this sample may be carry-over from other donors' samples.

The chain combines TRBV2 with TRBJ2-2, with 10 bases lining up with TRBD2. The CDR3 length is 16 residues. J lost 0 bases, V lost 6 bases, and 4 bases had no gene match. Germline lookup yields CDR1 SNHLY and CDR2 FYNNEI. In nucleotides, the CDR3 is TGTGCCAGCAGGAGTACTAGCGGGACGAACACCGGGGAGCTGTTTTTT. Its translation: CASRSTSGTNTGELFF.

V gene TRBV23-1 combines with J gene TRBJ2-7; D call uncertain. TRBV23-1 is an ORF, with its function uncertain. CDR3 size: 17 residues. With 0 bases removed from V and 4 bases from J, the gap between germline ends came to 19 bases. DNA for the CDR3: TGCGCCAGCAGTCAATCAGTACGGAGCTTGGGTTGGTACGAGCAGTACTTC. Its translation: CASSQSVRSLGWYEQYF.

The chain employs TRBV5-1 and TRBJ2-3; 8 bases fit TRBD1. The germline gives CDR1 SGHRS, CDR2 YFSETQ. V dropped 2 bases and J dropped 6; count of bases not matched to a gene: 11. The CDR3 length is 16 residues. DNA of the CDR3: TGCGCCAGCAGCTTCACCAGGCAGGGGGCACAGGATACGCAGTATTTT. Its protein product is CASSFTRQGAQDTQYF.

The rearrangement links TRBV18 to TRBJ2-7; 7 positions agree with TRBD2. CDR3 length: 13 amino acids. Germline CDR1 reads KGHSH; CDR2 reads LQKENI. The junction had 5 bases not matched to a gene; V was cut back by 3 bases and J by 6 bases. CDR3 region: CASSPGLEGEQYF. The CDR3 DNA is TGTGCCAGCTCACCCGGACTAGAAGGCGAGCAGTACTTC.

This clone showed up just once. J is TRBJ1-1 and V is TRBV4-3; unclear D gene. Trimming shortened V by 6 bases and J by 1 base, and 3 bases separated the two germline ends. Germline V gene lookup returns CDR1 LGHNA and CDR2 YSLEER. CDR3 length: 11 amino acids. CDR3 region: CASRKNTEAFF. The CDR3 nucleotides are TGCGCCAGCAGAAAGAACACTGAAGCTTTCTTT.

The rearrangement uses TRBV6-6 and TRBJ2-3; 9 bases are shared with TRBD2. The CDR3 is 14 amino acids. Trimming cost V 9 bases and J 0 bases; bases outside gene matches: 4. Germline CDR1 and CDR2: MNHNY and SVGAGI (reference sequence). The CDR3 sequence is CASRLAASTDTQYF. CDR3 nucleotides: TGTGCCAGTCGACTAGCGGCTAGCACAGATACGCAGTATTTT.

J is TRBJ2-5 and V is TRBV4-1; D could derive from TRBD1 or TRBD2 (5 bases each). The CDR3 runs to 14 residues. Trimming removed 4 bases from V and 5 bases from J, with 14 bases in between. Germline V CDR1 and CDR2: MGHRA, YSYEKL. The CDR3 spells CASSPGRRRETQYF. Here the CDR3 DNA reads TGCGCCAGCAGCCCGGGACGGCGGCGGGAGACCCAGTACTTC.

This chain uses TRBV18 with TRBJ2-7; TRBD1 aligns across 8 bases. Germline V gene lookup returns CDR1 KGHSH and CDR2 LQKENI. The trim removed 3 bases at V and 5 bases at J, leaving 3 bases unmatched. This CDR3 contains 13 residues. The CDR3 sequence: CASSPDRANEQYF. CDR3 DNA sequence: TGTGCCAGCTCACCGGACAGGGCCAACGAGCAGTACTTC. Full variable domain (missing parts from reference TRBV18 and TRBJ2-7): NAGVMQNPRHLVRRRGQEARLRCSPMKGHSHVYWYRQLPEEGLKFMVYLQKENIIDESGMPKERFSAEFPKEGPSILRIQQVVRGDSAAYFCASSPDRANEQYFGPGTRLTVT.

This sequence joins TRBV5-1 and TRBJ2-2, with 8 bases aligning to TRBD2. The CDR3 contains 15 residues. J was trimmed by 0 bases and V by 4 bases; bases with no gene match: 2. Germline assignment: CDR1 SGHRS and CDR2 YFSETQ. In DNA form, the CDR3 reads TGCGCCAGCAGCGTAGCGGGAACGAACACCGGGGAGCTGTTTTTT. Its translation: CASSVAGTNTGELFF.

CDR3 coding DNA: TGTGCCAGCAGCTTAGCAGCTAGCGGGAGGGCCGCAGATACGCAGTATTTT. Amino acids: CASSLAASGRAADTQYF. The chain links TRBV7-9 to TRBJ2-3; 12 bases match TRBD2. This CDR3 is 17 amino acids long. The V segment lost 0 bases and the J segment 4 bases; nucleotides outside the gene matches: 5. Germline V gives CDR1 SEHNR, CDR2 FQNEAQ (reference sequence).

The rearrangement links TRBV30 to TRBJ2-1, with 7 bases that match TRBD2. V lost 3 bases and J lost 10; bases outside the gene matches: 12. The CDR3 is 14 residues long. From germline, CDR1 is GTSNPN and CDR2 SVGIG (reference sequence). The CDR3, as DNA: TGTGCCTGGAGCCCTCTAGTGGGGAGGGGCGAGCAGTTCTTC. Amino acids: CAWSPLVGRGEQFF.

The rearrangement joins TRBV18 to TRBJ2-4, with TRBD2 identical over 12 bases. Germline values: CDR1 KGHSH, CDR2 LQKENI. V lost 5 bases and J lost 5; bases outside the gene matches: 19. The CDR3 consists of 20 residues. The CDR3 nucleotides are TGTGCCAGCTCAGCACAGGGGAGGTGGCTAGCGGGAGGGCCCGAAAACATTCAGTACTTC. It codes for CASSAQGRWLAGGPENIQYF.

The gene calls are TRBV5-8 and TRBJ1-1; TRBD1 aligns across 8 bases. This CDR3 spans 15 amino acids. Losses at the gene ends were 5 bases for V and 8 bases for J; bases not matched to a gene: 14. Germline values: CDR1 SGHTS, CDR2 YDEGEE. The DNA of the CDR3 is TGTGCCAGCAGGCGCCGGGACAGGCGAGGCCCGGAAGCTTTCTTT. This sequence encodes CASRRRDRRGPEAFF.

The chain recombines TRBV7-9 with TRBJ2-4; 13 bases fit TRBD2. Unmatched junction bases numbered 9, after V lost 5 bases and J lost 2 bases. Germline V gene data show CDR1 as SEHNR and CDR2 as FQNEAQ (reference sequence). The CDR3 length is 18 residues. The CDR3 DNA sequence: TGTGCCAGCAGCATTACAGGACTAGCGGGAGATTCCAAAAACATTCAGTACTTC. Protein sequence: CASSITGLAGDSKNIQYF.

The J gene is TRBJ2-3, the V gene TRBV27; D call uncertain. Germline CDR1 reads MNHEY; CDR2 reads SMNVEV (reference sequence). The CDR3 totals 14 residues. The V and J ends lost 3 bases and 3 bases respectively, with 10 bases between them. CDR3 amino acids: CASSFGEITDTQYF. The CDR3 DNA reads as TGTGCCAGCAGTTTTGGAGAAATAACAGATACGCAGTATTTT.

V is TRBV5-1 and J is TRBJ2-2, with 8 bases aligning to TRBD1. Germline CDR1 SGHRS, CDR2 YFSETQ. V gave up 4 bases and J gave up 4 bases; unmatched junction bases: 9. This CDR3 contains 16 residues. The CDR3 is CASSIGQGRVTGELFF. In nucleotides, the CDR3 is TGCGCCAGCAGCATCGGACAGGGCCGGGTCACCGGGGAGCTGTTTTTT. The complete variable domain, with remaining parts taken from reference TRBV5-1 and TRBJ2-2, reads KAGVTQTPRYLIKTRGQQVTLSCSPISGHRSVSWYQQTPGQGLQFLFEYFSETQRNKGNFPGRFSGRQFSNSRSEMNVSTLELGDSALYLCASSIGQGRVTGELFFGEGSRLTVL.

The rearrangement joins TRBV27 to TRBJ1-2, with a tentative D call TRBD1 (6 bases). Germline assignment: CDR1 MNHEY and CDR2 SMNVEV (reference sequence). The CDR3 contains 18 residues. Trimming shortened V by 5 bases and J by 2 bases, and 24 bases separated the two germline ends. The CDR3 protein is CASSPRHGQPRSNYGYTF. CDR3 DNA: TGTGCCAGCAGTCCACGACATGGACAGCCAAGGTCCAACTATGGCTACACCTTC.

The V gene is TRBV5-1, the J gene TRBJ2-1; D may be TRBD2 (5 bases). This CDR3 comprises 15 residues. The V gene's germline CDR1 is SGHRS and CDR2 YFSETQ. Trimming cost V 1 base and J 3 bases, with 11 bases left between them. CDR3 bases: TGCGCCAGCAGCTTGAAACTAGTAGGCTACAATGAGCAGTTCTTC. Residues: CASSLKLVGYNEQFF.

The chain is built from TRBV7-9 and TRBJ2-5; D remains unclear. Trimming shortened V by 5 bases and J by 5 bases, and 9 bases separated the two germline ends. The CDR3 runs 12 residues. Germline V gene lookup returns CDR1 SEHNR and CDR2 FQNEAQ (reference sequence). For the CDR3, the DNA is TGTGCCAGCAGCCGTTTAGGGGAGACCCAGTACTTC. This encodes CASSRLGETQYF. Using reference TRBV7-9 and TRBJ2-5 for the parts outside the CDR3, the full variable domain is DTGVSQNPRHKITKRGQNVTFRCDPISEHNRLYWYRQTLGQGPEFLTYFQNEAQLEKSRLLSDRFSAERPKGSFSTLEIQRTEQGDSAMYLCASSRLGETQYFGPGTRLLVL.

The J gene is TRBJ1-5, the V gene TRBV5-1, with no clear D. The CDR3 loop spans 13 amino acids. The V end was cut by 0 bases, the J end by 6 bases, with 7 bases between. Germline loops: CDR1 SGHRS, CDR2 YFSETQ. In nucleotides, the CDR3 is TGCGCCAGCAGCTTGGGGGGTAGTCAGCCCCAGCATTTT. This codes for CASSLGGSQPQHF.

CDR3 coding DNA: TGTGCCAGCAGCGAGACTAGCGGGAGAGGACATGAGCAGTTCTTC. Its translation: CASSETSGRGHEQFF. This chain uses TRBV7-9 with TRBJ2-1; 12 positions agree with TRBD2. CDR3 length equals 15 residues. Per germline, CDR1 SEHNR and CDR2 FQNEAQ (reference sequence). The trim removed 5 bases at V and 8 bases at J, leaving 7 bases unmatched.

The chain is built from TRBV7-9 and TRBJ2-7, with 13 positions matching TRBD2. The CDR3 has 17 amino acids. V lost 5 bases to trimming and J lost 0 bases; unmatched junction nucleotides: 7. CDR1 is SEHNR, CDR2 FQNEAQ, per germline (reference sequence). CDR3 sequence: CASSLGLAGVNSYEQYF. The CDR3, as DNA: TGTGCCAGCAGCCTAGGACTAGCGGGAGTAAACTCCTACGAGCAGTACTTC.

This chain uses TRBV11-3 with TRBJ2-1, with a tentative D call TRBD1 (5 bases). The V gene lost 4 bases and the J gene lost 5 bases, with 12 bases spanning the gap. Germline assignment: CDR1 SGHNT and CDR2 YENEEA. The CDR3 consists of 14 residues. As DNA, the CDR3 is TGTGCCAGCAGCTCGCCGTTCAGGGACAATGAGCAGTTCTTC. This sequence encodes CASSSPFRDNEQFF.

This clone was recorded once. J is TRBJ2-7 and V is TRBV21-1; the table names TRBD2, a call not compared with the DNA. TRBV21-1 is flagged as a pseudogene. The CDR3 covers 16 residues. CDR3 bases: TGTGCCAGCAGCAAAGAGATTAGGGATCTAGCGGGCTTCCAGTACTTC. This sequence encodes CASSKEIRDLAGFQYF.

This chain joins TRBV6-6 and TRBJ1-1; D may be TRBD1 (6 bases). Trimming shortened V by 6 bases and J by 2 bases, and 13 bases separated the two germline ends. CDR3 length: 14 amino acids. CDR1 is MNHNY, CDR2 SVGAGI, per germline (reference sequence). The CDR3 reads CASSREGGNTEAFF. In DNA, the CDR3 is TGTGCCAGCAGCCGGGAGGGGGGAAACACTGAAGCTTTCTTT.